These 7 T cell receptor beta chains originate from one sample sequenced in a study of human T cells and chemical hapten exposure. TCRdb passed the RACE reads through MiXCR, listing each CDR3 protein once. The sample includes around 300,000 distinct CDR3 sequences, roughly 6% of them seen just once. Documented time point: pre-sensitization, week 0. Treatment described: therapeutic diphenylcyclopropenone sensitization with weekly scalp DPC. The source was whole blood, collected in connection with sensitization to the hapten diphenylcyclopropenone (DPC). Receptors were obtained from a young woman with alopecia areata. Some clones in this sample may be carry-over from other donors' samples.

This chain uses TRBV25-1 with TRBJ1-5; no clear D. This CDR3 is built from 13 residues. Germline loops: CDR1 MGHDK, CDR2 SYGVNS. Deletions cut 1 base from V and 5 bases from J, with 6 bases between. The CDR3 nucleotides are TGTGCCAGCAGTGAATTAAGCGATCAGCCCCAGCATTTT. It encodes CASSELSDQPQHF.

This clonotype was detected a few times. The CDR3 loop is CASSFGGTDLKAQHF. The CDR3 DNA follows: TGTGCCAGCAGCTTTGGAGGGACCGATTTAAAGGCCCAGCATTTT. The chain is built from TRBV5-5 and TRBJ1-5; D might be TRBD1 (5 bases). The CDR3 is 15 amino acids. CDR1 and CDR2 from the germline V gene are SGHKS and YYEKEE (reference sequence). V lost 2 bases, J lost 11 bases, and 20 bases lay in between.

J is TRBJ1-4 and V is TRBV11-2; 7 bases agree with TRBD1. The germline V gene has CDR1 SGHAT and CDR2 FQNNGV. The CDR3 sequence is 14 residues long. Trimming took 3 bases from V and 5 from J; bases not matched to a gene: 3. The DNA of the CDR3 is TGTGCCAGCAGCTTGACAGGGTTCAATGAAAAACTGTTTTTT. It encodes CASSLTGFNEKLFF.

This clonotype showed up many times. The genes are TRBV28 and TRBJ1-6; D is unclear. Germline V gene lookup returns CDR1 MDHEN and CDR2 SYDVKM. The CDR3 is made up of 14 amino acids. Trimming left V 2 bases short and J 6 bases short, with 8 bases between. This chain's CDR3 is CASSLAGPNSPLHF. The CDR3 bases are TGTGCCAGCAGTTTAGCCGGGCCTAATTCACCCCTCCACTTT.

The chain uses TRBV6-5 and TRBJ1-3; a weak D match, TRBD1 (6 bases). Germline V gene sequence: CDR1 MNHEY, CDR2 SVGAGI. Deletions cut 4 bases from V and 9 bases from J, with 16 bases between. This CDR3 contains 14 residues. The CDR3 sequence is CASSSPGRGVTIYF. In nucleotides, the CDR3 is TGTGCCAGCAGTTCCCCCGGCAGGGGAGTCACCATATATTTT.

This clonotype was counted many times. The rearrangement joins TRBV7-8 to TRBJ1-5, with 7 bases fitting TRBD1. The V and J ends lost 5 bases and 3 bases, in that order; junction bases with no gene match: 4. This CDR3 contains 14 residues. Per germline, CDR1 SGHVS and CDR2 FQNEAQ. CDR3: CASSQRGPNQPQHF. For the CDR3, the DNA is TGTGCCAGCAGCCAAAGGGGGCCCAATCAGCCCCAGCATTTT.

The rearrangement uses TRBV29-1 and TRBJ2-1, with D perhaps matching TRBD1 or TRBD2 (7 bases each). Per germline, CDR1 SQVTM and CDR2 ANQGSEA. Trimming removed 7 bases from V and 9 bases from J, with 16 bases in between. CDR3 size: 12 residues. DNA for the CDR3: TGCAGCGCCCCAGGGGGGGGTAGTGAGCAGTTCTTC. Translating it yields CSAPGGGSEQFF.